This T cell receptor beta chain derives from a study of shared clonotypes between healthy human individuals. Looking at the study overall: Researchers assigned three CD4 naive, three CD4 memory, two CD8 naive and one CD8 memory plate to each donor.

The table lists this clone with a few counts. Donors included only healthy HIV-negative adults lacking recent acute infections or vaccinations. Assay used: immunoSEQ multiplex PCR; TCRdb lists only in-frame clones, some missing. The table shows over 850,000 clones, with around three quarters occurring only once. Sequencing used memory CD4+ T cells from PBMCs. As to subset: CD45RA-negative fraction. This TCR derives from a man between 18 and 35 years old in good health. Some clones in this sample may be carry-over from other donors' samples.

The CDR3, as DNA: TGTGCCAGCAGCCCTGGCAGGATAGCGGACGGCACAGATACGCAGTATTTT. It encodes CASSPGRIADGTDTQYF. This chain uses TRBV5-8 with TRBJ2-3; maybe TRBD2 (6 bases). V lost 4 bases and J 1 base, leaving 19 bases between the germline ends. Germline V gene lookup returns CDR1 SGHTS and CDR2 YDEGEE. This CDR3 contains 17 residues. Based on the CDR3 plus reference TRBV5-8 and TRBJ2-3, the full variable domain is EAGVTQSPTHLIKTRGQQATLRCSPISGHTSVYWYQQALGLGLQFLLWYDEGEERNRGNFPPRFSGRQFPNYSSELNVNALELEDSALYLCASSPGRIADGTDTQYFGPGTRLTVL.